This T cell receptor (beta chain) was observed in a study of CD8+CD57+ T cells in acquired aplastic anemia (dated by TCRdb to between 2018 and 2020). Turning to the overall study: Extracted DNA from sorted CD4+ and CD8+ cells averaged around 3.3 ug, ranging from roughly 0.17 to 30 ug. A CD8+CD57+ expansion meant a frequency higher than the mean frequency seen in healthy subjects. On the study overall, not on this receptor specifically: Patients and healthy controls showed no significant difference in CD8+ Simpson's diversity (P=0.060). Although under 35 CD8+ CDR3 sequences were shared by patients and controls, these sequences appeared highly expressed in patients and within the immunodominant clones of patients.

Flow cytometry had shown CD8+CD57+ cell expansion in the patients selected for sequencing. Every patient had severe acquired aplastic anemia, diagnosed using the International Study of Aplastic Anemia and Agranulocytosis and Camitta criteria. No therapy had been received by the patients at the time of blood sampling. In the study, sorted CD4+ and CD8+ blood T cells from patients with severe aplastic anemia and from healthy subjects underwent deep sequencing of TCR repertoires. Patients were enrolled in the USA under clinicaltrials.gov protocols 00001620, 01623167, 00001397, 00071045, 00081523 and 00961064. Ficoll-Paque density gradient centrifugation was used to isolate peripheral blood mononuclear cells. Before DNA was extracted, CD4+ and CD8+ T cells were sorted using either FACS or magnetic beads. Profiling of TCR beta VDJ combinations and CDR3 sequences used genomic DNA as the template. TCR repertoire sequencing was run on an Illumina HiSeq 2000. In the authors' own workflow: Repertoires were assessed using TRBV/TRBJ rearrangement plots, CDR3 size and DJ length profiles, and Simpson's diversity index. Whichever DNA sequence was most abundant in the deep sequencing data was defined as the immunodominant clone. CDR3 amino acid sequences were screened for sharing across subjects and were compared with published repertoires and the VDJdb database. The public reads were quality trimmed at Q25 with fastp and then assembled into clones with MiXCR by TCRdb, keeping productive beta chains. Rows matching on CDR3 protein sequence are summarized as one entry with the most common DNA and genes. The V and J calls and clone size are TCRdb's, not the authors'. The sample table shows roughly 150,000 distinct CDR3 sequences, and under 55% are seen once. The leading ten clones occupy approximately 2.8% of the sample.

CDR3 length: 16 amino acids, cysteine to phenylalanine. Just CDR3 DNA is preserved here, 48 bases in frame from base 1. V is reduced by 3 bases and J by 7 bases, leaving a spacing of 17 bases between them. CDR1 and CDR2 were assigned from the germline V gene as KGHDR and SFDVKD. On this clonotype: The antigen it recognizes is unknown. There are no base qualities to consult, and no much larger clone falls within one base.

This TCR came from a human donor with aplastic anemia. What was sequenced was sorted CD4+, CD8+, or CD8+CD57+ T cells (not recorded which) from PBMCs. Rearrangement joined TRBV24-1 to TRBJ1-4; a tentative D call is TRBD1 (6 bases match). The DNA sequence is TGTGCCACCAGTGATGAAGACAGGACGGGGAGTGAAAAACTGTTTTTT. Translated, it gives CATSDEDRTGSEKLFF.